This T cell receptor (beta chain) appears in the sequencing data of a study of control samples from healthy donors and cancer patients (dated by TCRdb to the early 2020s). CDR1 and CDR2 are read off the germline V gene as SGHDT and YYEEEE. Inclusive of the bounding cysteine and phenylalanine, the CDR3 is 17 residues long. The sequence is cut down to CDR3 DNA, 51 bases in frame from base 1. Germline trimming: 0 bases from V, 8 bases from J; junction bases outside gene matches: 16. To note about this clone: Its cognate antigen has yet to be identified. No clone much larger than this one lies a single base away; base qualities are absent.

To prepare the library, the immunoSEQ multiplex PCR assay was applied. TCRdb's version of the immuneACCESS table is confined to in-frame rearrangements and falls short of the full clone set. An unresolved V gene accounts for under half of the shortfall where checked; the remainder is of unknown origin. This sample comprises fewer than 70,000 clones, over 65% of them detected only once. Of the sample, 2.9% falls within the top ten clones. Sequenced input: PBMCs. The origin of this receptor is a woman in her forties or fifties with lung cancer. The chain uses TRBV5-6 and TRBJ1-1; 7 bases in the junction line up with TRBD1. The CDR3 is CASSLAQSGDSKKEAFF. The bases read TGTGCCAGCAGCTTGGCTCAGAGCGGGGACAGCAAAAAGGAAGCTTTCTTT.